This is a list of T cell receptor beta chains from one sample in a study of T cells in Graves' hyperthyroidism and ophthalmopathy. MiXCR was run by TCRdb on the multiplex PCR reads, yielding one entry per CDR3 protein. The sample includes around 300,000 distinct CDR3 sequences, 25% to 30% of them seen just once. Sequencing was performed on blood. These receptors were taken from a man in his forties with Graves' hyperthyroidism that later progressed to Graves' ophthalmopathy. Each CDR3 is given with its conserved first and last residue. A D gene is named only where the DNA matches it firmly. Size tells how often a clone was seen (once, few, many) or the class of an expanded clone, and some rows leave it out.

clone_size	j_call	v_call	d_call	cdr3_aa	cdr3_nt
many	TRBJ1-1	TRBV11-2	.	CASSRIAQMNTEAFF	TGTGCCAGCAGCCGGATCGCCCAAATGAACACTGAAGCTTTCTTT
many	TRBJ1-1	TRBV20-1	.	CSARGDAHTEAFF	TGCAGTGCTAGGGGGGACGCACACACTGAAGCTTTCTTT
.	TRBJ2-5	TRBV11-2	.	CASSLDSPGRQETQYF	TGTGCCAGCAGCTTAGATAGCCCGGGACGGCAAGAGACCCAGTACTTC
many	TRBJ2-7	TRBV2	.	CASRVDRAATYEQYF	TGTGCCAGCAGGGTAGACAGAGCTGCCACCTACGAGCAGTACTTC
once	TRBJ1-1	TRBV28	.	CASSLRWGMNTEAFF	TGTGCCAGCAGTTTACGGTGGGGCATGAACACTGAAGCTTTCTTT
few	TRBJ2-7	TRBV6-2/TRBV6-3	.	CASTQGRESTAQYF	TGTGCCAGCACCCAGGGGCGGGAGTCTACTGCGCAGTACTTC
many	TRBJ1-1	TRBV5-5	.	CASRQDVTEAFF	TGTGCCAGCCGACAGGATGTCACTGAAGCTTTCTTT
few	TRBJ2-5	TRBV12-3/TRBV12-4	.	CASSSWGYQETQYF	TGTGCCAGCAGTTCGTGGGGGTACCAAGAGACCCAGTACTTC
many	TRBJ1-1	TRBV4-3	TRBD1	CASSRDRGQMSTEAFF	TGCGCCAGCAGCCGAGACAGGGGGCAAATGAGCACTGAAGCTTTCTTT
many	TRBJ2-2	TRBV7-3	.	CASSLVDTGELFF	TGTGCCAGCAGCTTGGTCGACACCGGGGAGCTGTTTTTT
many	TRBJ1-2	TRBV6-5	TRBD1	CASNPGGQGGYTF	TGTGCCAGCAATCCCGGGGGACAGGGGGGCTACACCTTC
many	TRBJ2-2	TRBV24-1	.	CATSDLGRHPTGELFF	TGTGCCACCAGTGATTTGGGCAGACATCCTACCGGGGAGCTGTTTTTT
many	TRBJ2-7	TRBV19	TRBD1	CASSMDRGAYEQYF	TGTGCCAGTAGTATGGACAGGGGGGCCTACGAGCAGTACTTC
many	TRBJ1-1	TRBV11-3	.	CASSLAPGEAFF	TGTGCCAGCAGCTTAGCTCCGGGAGAAGCTTTCTTT
.	TRBJ2-7	TRBV10-3	TRBD2	CAIRAGGISYEQYF	TGTGCCATCAGGGCGGGAGGAATCTCCTACGAGCAATACTTC
few	TRBJ1-5	TRBV18	.	CASSPAGTHNQPQHF	TGTGCCAGCTCACCAGCAGGGACCCACAATCAGCCCCAGCATTTT
.	TRBJ2-5	TRBV7-8	TRBD2	CASAGRGVGETQYF	TGTGCCAGCGCAGGACGGGGGGTGGGGGAGACCCAGTACTTC